What follows describes a single T cell receptor beta chain. Seattle participants joined during active infection and were tracked over time. These data originate in a study of blood T cell repertoires in COVID-19. About the research overall: COVID-19 samples from acute and convalescent phases originated in the United States, Italy and Spain. Sources were T cells, B-cell-depleted T cells, or PBMCs; the material itself was cDNA or gDNA.

The method was immunoSEQ multiplex PCR; TCRdb's version includes in-frame clones alone and lacks a portion of them. In the table there are over 200,000 clones, about 91% of which are singletons. Sequenced: peripheral blood. The clonotype comes from a person in their late teens or twenties with COVID-19, enrolled during active disease.

CDR3 in amino acids: CASRPGTSDADTQYF. The CDR3 region has the DNA TGTGCCAGCAGACCCGGGACTAGCGACGCAGATACGCAGTATTTT. J is TRBJ2-3 and V is TRBV2; 10 nucleotides match TRBD2. This CDR3 spans 15 amino acids. The germline V gene has CDR1 SNHLY and CDR2 FYNNEI. V dropped 6 bases and J dropped 4; count of bases not matched to a gene: 7.